The 3 T cell receptor beta chains in this list originate from one sample, sequenced in a study of metastatic and nonmetastatic thyroid tumors. Every patient was untreated before thyroid surgery. TCRdb reanalyzed the PCR reads with MiXCR. The profile shows under 50,000 clones, around 28% of them singletons. The sequenced sample was blood. Receptors originate from a male donor with papillary thyroid cancer or a benign thyroid nodule (not recorded which). Some clones in this sample may be carry-over from other donors' samples.

The chain employs TRBV27 and TRBJ2-1; no definite D call. Germline V CDR1 and CDR2: MNHEY, SMNVEV (reference sequence). Between the trimmed V and J ends, which lost 5 bases and 7 bases, there was a span of 12 bases. The CDR3 totals 13 residues. The CDR3 coding sequence is TGTGCCAGCAGTGTACCTCTCTTGAATGAGCAGTTCTTC. Encoded protein: CASSVPLLNEQFF.

The rearrangement joins TRBV6-1 to TRBJ2-1; 7 bases are a match to TRBD2. The CDR3 runs 15 residues. V lost 5 bases to trimming and J lost 10 bases; unmatched junction nucleotides: 14. The germline CDR1 and CDR2 sequences are MNHNS and SASEGT. CDR3 in amino acids: CASSLSGGVLGEQFF. The CDR3 region has the DNA TGTGCCAGCAGTCTCTCGGGAGGAGTGCTAGGGGAGCAGTTCTTC.

The table lists this clone with many counts. The J gene is TRBJ2-7, the V gene TRBV3-1; 11 nucleotides agree with TRBD2. The germline gives CDR1 LGHDT, CDR2 YNNKEL (reference sequence). The junction had 16 bases not matched to a gene; V was cut back by 1 base and J by 8 bases. The CDR3 is made up of 18 amino acids. The DNA for the CDR3 is TGTGCCAGCAGCCAAGTCGGAGCTAGCGGGAGGATACCTACGAAGCAGTACTTC. It is translated as CASSQVGASGRIPTKQYF.